This T cell receptor beta chain originates from a study of blood T cell repertoires in COVID-19. Study information: Nucleic acid was either cDNA or gDNA, and it came from T cells, B-cell-depleted T cells, or PBMCs.

While infection was still active, Seattle patients were enrolled and then followed longitudinally. Profiling relied on immunoSEQ multiplex PCR, and the TCRdb table lists in-frame clones only, not all of them. This table holds a few hundred thousand clones, more than 85% found once. J gave up 9 bases and V 5 bases, and 5 bases lay outside the gene matches. Per germline, CDR1 KGHDR and CDR2 SFDVKD. The CDR3 loop spans 14 amino acids. The sequence was obtained from a person aged 18 to 35 with COVID-19, enrolled during active disease. The sample taken for sequencing was peripheral blood. This sequence joins TRBV24-1 and TRBJ2-6; 8 nucleotides agree with TRBD1. The CDR3 sequence is CATSGQGAGNVLTF. CDR3 coding DNA: TGTGCCACCAGTGGGCAGGGGGCTGGCAACGTCCTGACTTTC.